A selection of T cell receptor beta chains follows, all from one sample in a study of T cell responses to AZD1222 COVID-19 vaccine. Only in-frame clones appear in the TCRdb table, and some are missing; sequencing was by immunoSEQ multiplex PCR. The data hold 150,000 to 200,000 clones, with roughly 87% observed a single time. The sequencing used peripheral blood, collected on day 0 of AZD1222 vaccination. All receptors come from an adult in good health. Each CDR3 is given with its conserved first and last residue. Fields, in order: V gene, J gene, CDR3 protein.

v_gene: TRBV14; j_gene: TRBJ2-1; CDR3aa: CASSLGLAGYSYNEQFF
v_gene: TRBV6-5; j_gene: TRBJ1-5; CDR3aa: CASSYSITSNQPQHF
v_gene: TRBV3-1/TRBV3-2; j_gene: TRBJ1-2; CDR3aa: CASSPDGHLVYGYTF
v_gene: TRBV3-1/TRBV3-2; j_gene: TRBJ1-6; CDR3aa: CASSQDPKTGAGFYNSPLHF
v_gene: TRBV4-1; j_gene: TRBJ1-5; CDR3aa: CASSRDRGLSQPQHF
v_gene: TRBV7-8; j_gene: TRBJ2-3; CDR3aa: CASSPLGTSGTFVRFGSTDTQYF
v_gene: TRBV2; j_gene: TRBJ1-2; CDR3aa: CASALTGGSGYTF
v_gene: TRBV27; j_gene: TRBJ2-7; CDR3aa: CASSSWDSNYEQYF
v_gene: TRBV20-1; j_gene: TRBJ1-2; CDR3aa: CSPPGLEGYTF
v_gene: TRBV3-1/TRBV3-2; j_gene: TRBJ2-1; CDR3aa: CASSHNGLANNEQFF
v_gene: TRBV14; j_gene: TRBJ2-7; CDR3aa: CASSYRRNEQYF
v_gene: TRBV6-5; j_gene: TRBJ1-2; CDR3aa: CASSHPLDGHFF
v_gene: TRBV5-1; j_gene: TRBJ2-5; CDR3aa: CASSFRLAGGLETQYF
v_gene: TRBV30; j_gene: TRBJ2-7; CDR3aa: CAWKISVEQYF
v_gene: TRBV2; j_gene: TRBJ2-3; CDR3aa: CASHRARLDTQYF
v_gene: TRBV3-1/TRBV3-2; j_gene: TRBJ2-3; CDR3aa: CASSRSGRAGGTDTQYF
v_gene: TRBV27; j_gene: TRBJ2-1; CDR3aa: CASRRQGYNEQFF
v_gene: TRBV2; j_gene: TRBJ2-1; CDR3aa: CASSHPREGEFF
v_gene: TRBV5-1; j_gene: TRBJ1-2; CDR3aa: CASSLAEGYDGYTF
v_gene: TRBV28; j_gene: TRBJ1-5; CDR3aa: CASSLTGEGNQPQHF
v_gene: TRBV1; j_gene: TRBJ2-7; CDR3aa: CTSSQDRASGYEQYF
v_gene: TRBV28; j_gene: TRBJ1-2; CDR3aa: CASSLQSGGYGYTF
v_gene: TRBV6-5; j_gene: TRBJ1-2; CDR3aa: CASTIAGRSNYGYTF
v_gene: TRBV19; j_gene: TRBJ2-5; CDR3aa: CASSIGGRQETQYF
v_gene: TRBV5-1; j_gene: TRBJ2-7; CDR3aa: CASRPRGGSSYEQYF
v_gene: TRBV7-9; j_gene: TRBJ2-2; CDR3aa: CASSLELAGGPNGELFF
v_gene: TRBV5-1; j_gene: TRBJ1-1; CDR3aa: CASSYRQGWNTEAFF
v_gene: TRBV7-2; j_gene: TRBJ1-4; CDR3aa: CASSLSGQNNEKLFF
v_gene: TRBV3-1/TRBV3-2; j_gene: TRBJ2-7; CDR3aa: CASGGMTYEQYF
v_gene: TRBV28; j_gene: TRBJ2-7; CDR3aa: CASSRRGSEQYF
v_gene: TRBV19; j_gene: TRBJ1-4; CDR3aa: CATGGAANEKLFF
v_gene: TRBV7-2; j_gene: TRBJ2-3; CDR3aa: CASSSPPRGLTQYF
v_gene: TRBV27; j_gene: TRBJ2-5; CDR3aa: CASSLSYQETQYF
v_gene: TRBV20-1; j_gene: TRBJ2-7; CDR3aa: CSARDFYEQYF
v_gene: TRBV14; j_gene: TRBJ1-1; CDR3aa: CASSQELSRDTEAFF
v_gene: TRBV4-1; j_gene: TRBJ2-5; CDR3aa: CASSLRTSGQETQYF
v_gene: TRBV19; j_gene: TRBJ2-7; CDR3aa: CASTLKTGGSHEQYF
v_gene: TRBV20-1; j_gene: TRBJ2-7; CDR3aa: CSASISYEQYF
v_gene: TRBV5-4; j_gene: TRBJ1-2; CDR3aa: CASSDRNYGYTF
v_gene: TRBV18; j_gene: TRBJ1-1; CDR3aa: CASSPVRTSTEAFF
v_gene: TRBV28; j_gene: TRBJ2-1; CDR3aa: CASSSEAPPRDWLFF
v_gene: TRBV3-1/TRBV3-2; j_gene: TRBJ1-2; CDR3aa: CASSFVRGSTNYGYTF
v_gene: TRBV28; j_gene: TRBJ2-3; CDR3aa: CASSSPGTSETDTQYF
v_gene: TRBV30; j_gene: TRBJ1-2; CDR3aa: CAWSRDGGVGYTF
v_gene: TRBV7-9; j_gene: TRBJ1-3; CDR3aa: CASSLPGTVGNTIYF
v_gene: TRBV7-9; j_gene: TRBJ2-2; CDR3aa: CASTYSGSGPTGELFF
v_gene: TRBV2; j_gene: TRBJ1-2; CDR3aa: CASRGQGGYTF
v_gene: TRBV3-1/TRBV3-2; j_gene: TRBJ2-7; CDR3aa: CASSQDLVGAEQYF
v_gene: TRBV28; j_gene: TRBJ2-5; CDR3aa: CASSLGGAQETQYF
v_gene: TRBV7-6; j_gene: TRBJ1-3; CDR3aa: CASRISPLSGNTIYF
v_gene: TRBV18; j_gene: TRBJ2-4; CDR3aa: CASSPPDTHGAKNIQYF
v_gene: TRBV19; j_gene: TRBJ1-5; CDR3aa: CAISIRGHQPQHF
v_gene: TRBV12-3/TRBV12-4; j_gene: TRBJ2-5; CDR3aa: CASSFSSGTQYF
v_gene: TRBV10-2; j_gene: TRBJ1-1; CDR3aa: CASSDRQGTEAFF